This is a list of T cell receptor beta chains from one sample in a study of CD8+ T cells in alopecia areata. Measured with immunoSEQ multiplex PCR; TCRdb has only the in-frame clones, and not every one. The sample shows hundreds of thousands of clones, roughly 60% of them seen only once. The sequences come from CD4+ T cells sorted from blood, collected between weeks 51 and 54, from a patient treated with tofacitinib. These receptor sequences come from a human donor with alopecia areata. Both conserved end residues are part of each CDR3.

CASSPYQGNYGYTF,TRBJ1-2,TRBV9
CSVGGKNTEAFF,TRBJ1-1,TRBV29-1
CAWSDQGPSTDTQYF,TRBJ2-3,TRBV30
CASSLARTGGADTQYF,TRBJ2-3,TRBV13
CASSLPLGQGVGNTEAFF,TRBJ1-1,TRBV7-9
CASSPAGSGVVDTQYF,TRBJ2-3,TRBV27
CASSTALGRNQPQHF,TRBJ1-5,TRBV2
CAWSADSYGNEQFF,TRBJ2-1,TRBV30
CASSQDGREKLFF,TRBJ1-4,TRBV4-1
CASSVAGDSYYEQYF,TRBJ2-7,TRBV9
CASSAGTGGSEKLFF,TRBJ1-4,TRBV9
CSALRQALNTEAFF,TRBJ1-1,TRBV29-1
CAWSPTRGSETQYF,TRBJ2-5,TRBV30
CASSQQGRTAPSYGYTF,TRBJ1-2,TRBV7-2
CASSYRDRRTDTQYF,TRBJ2-3,TRBV5-6
CSVEKIWPPTSGGADGETQYF,TRBJ2-5,TRBV29-1
CASGLGSPLHF,TRBJ1-6,TRBV19
CASSLTGQAYEQYF,TRBJ2-7,TRBV7-2
CASSQPDRTDTQYF,TRBJ2-3,TRBV4-1
CSVLGQPNEKLFF,TRBJ1-4,TRBV29-1
CASLNWGSTDTQYF,TRBJ2-3,TRBV30
CASSPARPGAFF,TRBJ1-1,TRBV18
CASSPGQGTSYEQYF,TRBJ2-7,TRBV9
CASSVVPGLAGGHNEQFF,TRBJ2-1,TRBV9
CSVEDGLFEQFF,TRBJ2-1,TRBV29-1
CASSPPLRTAKETQYF,TRBJ2-5,TRBV7-2
CASSWDRLGEQFF,TRBJ2-1,TRBV27
CAWSVWGTGELFF,TRBJ2-2,TRBV30
CASSPEVAGLNEQFF,TRBJ2-1,TRBV5-1
CAFNRETDTQYF,TRBJ2-3,TRBV30
CASSLSTDTQYF,TRBJ2-3,TRBV7-2
CASSQSQGSGEQYF,TRBJ2-7,TRBV16
CAWSVFGGQETQYF,TRBJ2-5,TRBV30
CSVEDGFGGGISYNEQFF,TRBJ2-1,TRBV29-1
CASSIWGEGTEAFF,TRBJ1-1,TRBV19
CASSFRAGRETQYF,TRBJ2-5,TRBV5-6
CASSIDIRKNIQYF,TRBJ2-4,TRBV19
CASSLTTTEAFF,TRBJ1-1,TRBV28
CASTRFLAGGTDTQYF,TRBJ2-3,TRBV5-4
CASSLQGTIYEQYF,TRBJ2-7,TRBV6-6
CAWSLTLGQAWDTEAFF,TRBJ1-1,TRBV30
CASSSRQGSNEQYF,TRBJ2-7,TRBV13
CASSHGRHAEAFF,TRBJ1-1,TRBV7-6
CAWRAGSSYNEQFF,TRBJ2-1,TRBV30
CASSRTGDGSYEQYF,TRBJ2-7,TRBV13
CAISKGLQDSGYTF,TRBJ1-2,TRBV10-3
CSERPTSFGETQYF,TRBJ2-5,TRBV29-1
CASSQVKAFTTSEAFF,TRBJ1-1,TRBV4-3
CASSGKANEKLFF,TRBJ1-4,TRBV9
CASSIGQEETQYF,TRBJ2-5,TRBV19
CAWGPGTSYEQYF,TRBJ2-7,TRBV30
CSVGLGDQYEQYF,TRBJ2-7,TRBV29-1
CASSYLGSTYEQYF,TRBJ2-7,TRBV6-5
CSGDTEAFF,TRBJ1-1,TRBV20-1
CASRDRGGNTEAFF,TRBJ1-1,TRBV7-9
CASSVAEGGYEQYF,TRBJ2-7,TRBV9
CASSLGGTDTQYF,TRBJ2-3,TRBV7-3